Each of the 27 T cell receptor beta chains below was sequenced from the same sample in a study of CD8+CD57+ T cells in acquired aplastic anemia. It was patients with CD8+CD57+ cell expansion by flow cytometry who were chosen for sequencing. Using genomic DNA as the template, TCR beta VDJ and CDR3 profiling was carried out. TCRdb passed the reads through MiXCR, listing each CDR3 protein once. The data show approximately 250,000 distinct CDR3 sequences, 82% seen once. The specimen was sorted CD4+, CD8+, or CD8+CD57+ T cells (not recorded which) from PBMCs. The receptors originated from a human donor with aplastic anemia.

As concerns this clonotype: Its ends do not fully match the called genes, so a read error is possible. The chain couples TRBV7-9 to TRBJ2-3; D may be TRBD1 (6 bases). The germline V gene has CDR1 SEHNR and CDR2 FQNEAQ (reference sequence). This CDR3 region has 14 residues. This chain's CDR3 is CASSSGGKQGTGEF. The CDR3 bases are TGTGCCAGCAGCTCTGGGGGCAAGCAAGGGACCGGGGAGTTT.

The gene calls are TRBV7-3 and TRBJ2-5; D is unresolved. The V gene's germline CDR1 is SGHTA and CDR2 FQGTGA. Deletions cut 10 bases from V and 5 bases from J, with 20 bases between. This CDR3 comprises 14 residues. The CDR3 DNA reads TGTGCCACCTCCAGACACAGCGAGCACGAGACCCAGTACTTC. This codes for CATSRHSEHETQYF.

This chain joins TRBV2 and TRBJ2-2, with D maybe TRBD1 (6 bases). This CDR3 comprises 15 residues. Germline V lookup: CDR1 SNHLY, CDR2 FYNNEI. V lost 4 bases and J lost 0, with 9 bases in between. The CDR3 DNA reads TGTGCCAGCAGTGTGAGGACAGCGAACACCGGGGAGCTGTTTTTT. This translates into CASSVRTANTGELFF.

This clonotype was seen a single time. The V and J genes are TRBV7-2 and TRBJ2-1, with 7 positions matching TRBD2. The germline gives CDR1 SGHTA, CDR2 FQGNSA. V trimming: 1 base; J trimming: 13 bases; junction bases outside the gene matches: 16. This CDR3 has 16 amino acids. The DNA for the CDR3 is TGTGCCAGCAGCTTAGTGGTGGGGGGGGGGACCCAGTACCAGTTCTTC. Protein sequence: CASSLVVGGGTQYQFF.

The chain employs TRBV5-8 and TRBJ2-7; perhaps TRBD1 as D (6 bases). The length of the CDR3 is 14 residues. Trimming removed 2 bases at V and 5 bases at J, with 14 bases between. The germline CDR1 and CDR2 sequences are SGHTS and YDEGEE. The CDR3 here is CASSLSQGYNEQYF. The CDR3 DNA follows: TGTGCCAGCAGCTTAAGCCAGGGGTATAACGAGCAGTACTTC. Based on the CDR3 plus reference TRBV5-8 and TRBJ2-7, the full variable domain is EAGVTQSPTHLIKTRGQQATLRCSPISGHTSVYWYQQALGLGLQFLLWYDEGEERNRGNFPPRFSGRQFPNYSSELNVNALELEDSALYLCASSLSQGYNEQYFGPGTRLTVT.

The chain recombines TRBV2 with TRBJ2-5; D might be TRBD2 (6 bases). The germline V gene has CDR1 SNHLY and CDR2 FYNNEI. The CDR3 has 14 amino acids. Trimming stripped 0 bases from V and 5 bases from J, with 10 bases between. CDR3 in amino acids: CASSEARGRETQYF. The CDR3 DNA is TGTGCCAGCAGTGAAGCGAGAGGGAGGGAGACCCAGTACTTC.

This chain links TRBV19 with TRBJ2-1; D is undetermined. There are 15 residues in the CDR3. Trimming cost V 7 bases and J 5 bases, with 18 bases left between them. Germline lookup yields CDR1 LNHDA and CDR2 SQIVND (reference sequence). The CDR3 nucleotides read TGTGCCAGTAATGGGCTAGTTGCCCTGCACAATGAGCAGTTCTTC. Protein product: CASNGLVALHNEQFF. Based on the CDR3 plus reference TRBV19 and TRBJ2-1, the full variable domain is DGGITQSPKYLFRKEGQNVTLSCEQNLNHDAMYWYRQDPGQGLRLIYYSQIVNDFQKGDIAEGYSVSREKKESFPLTVTSAQKNPTAFYLCASNGLVALHNEQFFGPGTRLTVL.

The chain employs TRBV7-8 and TRBJ2-7, with D possibly being TRBD2 (6 bases). CDR3 size: 13 residues. CDR1 and CDR2 from the germline V gene are SGHVS and FQNEAQ. The CDR3 nucleotides are TGTGCCAGCAGCTCTGGTGGAGGGCCCGAGAAGTACGTT. This encodes CASSSGGGPEKYV.

V gene TRBV20-1 combines with J gene TRBJ1-2; no reliable D call. Germline V gene data show CDR1 as DFQATT and CDR2 as SNEGSKA (reference sequence). V was trimmed by 2 bases and J by 6 bases, leaving 7 bases between them. The CDR3 is 11 amino acids. This CDR3 is CSARKHDGYTF. The CDR3 DNA reads as TGCAGTGCTAGAAAGCACGATGGCTACACCTTC.

This clonotype occurred many times. The chain links TRBV19 to TRBJ1-5, with D perhaps TRBD1 (5 bases). Germline lookup yields CDR1 LNHDA and CDR2 SQIVND (reference sequence). Trimming took off 0 bases at V and 3 bases at J, with 9 bases between the two ends. CDR3 length equals 15 residues. The CDR3 DNA reads TGTGCCAGTAGTATAGACGACAGCGCCAATCAGCCCCAGCATTTT. Translating it yields CASSIDDSANQPQHF.

Notes on this clonotype: A read error may produce the germline difference seen at one junction end. The V and J genes are TRBV7-9 and TRBJ2-7; the D is unclear. CDR3 length: 15 residues. CDR1 is SEHNR and CDR2 is FQNEAQ in the germline V gene (reference sequence). The CDR3 nucleotides are TGCGCCAGCAGCCAAGTCGGACCTGATATGGTCCAGCATTACTTC. Protein sequence: CASSQVGPDMVQHYF.

As for this clonotype: Given the absence of the conserved phenylalanine or tryptophan at the CDR3 end, a read error is likely. The DNA is omitted, as the CDR3 cannot be located on it reliably, and the CDR3 follows TCRdb's listing. The CDR3 here is CASARDANTVYH. V and J are TRBV7-3 and TRBJ2-4. The CDR3 has 12 amino acids, counting both end residues. Germline values: CDR1 SGHTA, CDR2 FQGTGA.

With respect to this clonotype: The CDR3 end shows no conserved phenylalanine or tryptophan, and so a read error is likely. The DNA is omitted, as the CDR3 cannot be located on it reliably, and the CDR3 follows TCRdb's listing. The rearrangement links TRBV2 to TRBJ2-7; the table's D call TRBD2 went unverified against the DNA. The V gene's germline CDR1 is SNHLY and CDR2 FYNNEI. The CDR3 is 14 amino acids long, termini counted. CDR3 in amino acids: CATRGRGLAYEQFG.

As for this clonotype: This is likely a read error, given that the CDR3 carries no conserved phenylalanine or tryptophan at its end. No DNA is shown, since the ends of the CDR3 on it are uncertain; the CDR3 is the one TCRdb lists. The rearrangement uses TRBV7-8 and TRBJ2-5; the table names TRBD1, a call not compared with the DNA. Inclusive of both ends, the CDR3 amounts to 13 amino acids. Germline-derived CDR1 and CDR2 are SGHVS and FQNEAQ. The CDR3 region is CASSVHPEGTALS.

Comments on this clonotype: The CDR3 end shows no conserved phenylalanine or tryptophan, and so a read error is likely. No DNA is shown, since the ends of the CDR3 on it are uncertain; the CDR3 is the one TCRdb lists. The V and J genes are TRBV2 and TRBJ2-3; TRBD1, as called in the table, went unchecked against the DNA. CDR1 and CDR2 (germline): SNHLY, FYNNEI. Both ends counted, the CDR3 spans 13 residues. The CDR3 is CASGGGGADTTYV.

The CDR3 loop is CASSSMNAAGTEAQFF. Here the CDR3 DNA reads TGTGCCAGCAGTTCAATGAACGCGGCAGGGACTGAAGCTCAGTTCTTC. The chain links TRBV7-2 to TRBJ2-1; perhaps TRBD2 as D (6 bases). The V and J ends lost 6 bases and 13 bases respectively, with 28 bases between them. The CDR3 contains 16 residues. Per the germline V gene, CDR1 is SGHTA and CDR2 is FQGNSA. Drawing the rest from reference TRBV7-2 and TRBJ2-1, the complete variable domain is GAGVSQSPSNKVTEKGKDVELRCDPISGHTALYWYRQSLGQGLEFLIYFQGNSAPDKSGLPSDRFSAERTGGSVSTLTIQRTQQEDSAVYLCASSSMNAAGTEAQFFGPGTRLTVL.

The V gene is TRBV29-1, the J gene TRBJ2-5, with 12 bases that match TRBD2. The CDR3 length is 15 residues. Trimming cost V 3 bases and J 3 bases; bases outside gene matches: 5. Germline CDR1 is SQVTM and CDR2 is ANQGSEA. The CDR3 loop is CSVDASGRAEETQYF. The CDR3 nucleotides read TGCAGCGTTGACGCTAGCGGGAGGGCCGAAGAGACCCAGTACTTC.

V and J are TRBV11-2 and TRBJ2-3, with D perhaps TRBD1 or TRBD2 (5 bases each). Germline values: CDR1 SGHAT, CDR2 FQNNGV. This CDR3 comprises 13 residues. V was cut by 8 bases and J by 7 bases, with 16 bases left in between. The CDR3 DNA is TGTGCCAGCGGGGACCAGGGTACATATACGCAGTATTTT. As protein: CASGDQGTYTQYF.

V is TRBV7-9 and J is TRBJ1-1; unclear D gene. Germline-derived CDR1 and CDR2 are SEHNR and FQNEAQ (reference sequence). The CDR3 is 15 residues long. The V gene lost 0 bases and the J gene lost 13 bases, with 21 bases spanning the gap. CDR3 coding DNA: TGTGCCAGCAGCTTAGCTGTAGGTCCCAATACTCAGTATTTCTTT. Its translation: CASSLAVGPNTQYFF.

This clonotype was counted at least ten times. The V call is TRBV7-9, the J call TRBJ2-7, with a possible D match to TRBD1 (6 bases). Trimming took off 8 bases at V and 0 bases at J, with 11 bases between the two ends. Germline CDR1 is SEHNR and CDR2 is FQNEAQ (reference sequence). The CDR3 length is 13 residues. CDR3: CASLGDNSYEQYV. The CDR3 DNA reads as TGTGCCAGCCTGGGGGACAACTCCTACGAGCAGTACGTC.

This chain joins TRBV5-8 and TRBJ1-6, with D possibly TRBD1 on 6 matching bases. Trimming stripped 2 bases from V and 13 bases from J, with 19 bases between. Germline loops: CDR1 SGHTS, CDR2 YDEGEE. The CDR3 covers 15 residues. The CDR3 bases are TGTGCCAGCAGCTTTACTAGCGGACAGCGATCCCCCCTCCACTTT. Translating it yields CASSFTSGQRSPLHF.

On this clonotype: A much larger clone is a single base away; this may be a read error. The CDR3 end shows no conserved phenylalanine or tryptophan, and so a read error is likely. No DNA is shown, since the ends of the CDR3 on it are uncertain; the CDR3 is the one TCRdb lists. The chain is built from TRBV7-8 and TRBJ2-3. The germline CDR1 and CDR2 sequences are SGHVS and FQNEAQ. A total of 13 residues make up the CDR3, ends included. CDR3 loop: CASSLAGADETQY.

The chain uses TRBV9 and TRBJ2-5; 7 nucleotides match TRBD2. The CDR3 has 14 amino acids. Trimming cost V 3 bases and J 13 bases; bases outside gene matches: 15. Per the germline V gene, CDR1 is SGDLS and CDR2 is YYNGEE. The CDR3 DNA is TGTGCCAGCAGCGGGGATGGGGGGGATGGCTACACGTACTTC. This gives the protein CASSGDGGDGYTYF.

Concerning this clonotype itself: One end of the junction is discordant with germline, which a read error may explain. The chain has TRBV15 and TRBJ2-3; TRBD2 is a possible D gene (6 bases). Germline assignment: CDR1 LNHNV and CDR2 YYDKDF (reference sequence). The CDR3 is 14 amino acids. The CDR3 DNA is TGTGCCAGCAGCGGCCCGGGAGTTCCCGATACGCAGTATTTT. Its protein product is CASSGPGVPDTQYF.

V gene TRBV20-1 combines with J gene TRBJ2-1; the match to TRBD2 covers 7 bases. The V and J ends lost 2 bases and 8 bases, in that order; junction bases with no gene match: 15. The CDR3 length is 16 residues. CDR1 and CDR2 (germline): DFQATT, SNEGSKA (reference sequence). CDR3 protein: CSARLFGGGKLDEQFF. The CDR3 nucleotides are TGCAGTGCTAGACTGTTTGGGGGGGGTAAGCTTGATGAGCAGTTCTTC.

On this clonotype: The CDR3 does not end in the conserved phenylalanine or tryptophan, so this is likely a read error. No DNA is shown, since the ends of the CDR3 on it are uncertain; the CDR3 is the one TCRdb lists. The chain joins TRBV7-2 to TRBJ2-4. The CDR3 is made up of 12 amino acids, end residues included. Germline V gene lookup returns CDR1 SGHTA and CDR2 FQGNSA. CDR3 loop: CASSHRGTDQQY.

The V gene is TRBV7-3, the J gene TRBJ2-6; the D is unclear. The V end lost 4 bases, the J end lost 4 bases, and 14 bases lay between the germline ends. CDR1 SGHTA and CDR2 FQGTGA come from the germline V gene. The CDR3 consists of 16 residues. The CDR3 here is CASSSDGSYGANVLTF. The CDR3 DNA reads TGTGCCAGCAGCTCAGACGGTAGCTACGGGGCCAACGTCCTGACTTTC.